This T cell receptor (beta chain) emerged from a study of regulatory T cells in long-lasting Graves disease. Study overall: Under 3 months of antithyroid drugs had been taken by newly diagnosed Graves' patients. Study-wide results and caveats: TCR diversity was lower in persistent Graves' patients (versus newly diagnosed ones).

Time point reported: newly diagnosed GD, antithyroid drugs for less than 3 months. Isolated PBMC RNA provided the starting material for the TCR library. Library construction for TCR beta used iRepertoire HTBI primers and Arm-PCR of CDR3 regions. TCRdb re-called the multiplex PCR reads with MiXCR, one entry per CDR3 protein. The table lists some 220,000 distinct CDR3 sequences, approximately 18% of them singletons. This clonotype came up many times. Antigen unknown. The CDR3 consists of 15 residues. Germline trimming cut 7 bases from V and 5 bases from J; bases unmatched to any gene: 6. Germline V gene sequence: CDR1 SGHAT, CDR2 FQNNGV. The same sample was also studied in work on T cells in Graves' hyperthyroidism and ophthalmopathy.

The chain has TRBV11-2 and TRBJ2-3; 13 nucleotides align to TRBD2. This TCR came from a woman between 25 and 40 years old with Graves disease. Sequences were derived from peripheral blood mononuclear cells (PBMCs), sampled at new diagnosis, from a patient treated with antithyroid drugs. CDR3 in amino acids: CASTGTSGIIDTQYF. For the CDR3, the DNA is TGTGCCAGCACCGGGACTAGCGGGATTATAGATACGCAGTATTTT.